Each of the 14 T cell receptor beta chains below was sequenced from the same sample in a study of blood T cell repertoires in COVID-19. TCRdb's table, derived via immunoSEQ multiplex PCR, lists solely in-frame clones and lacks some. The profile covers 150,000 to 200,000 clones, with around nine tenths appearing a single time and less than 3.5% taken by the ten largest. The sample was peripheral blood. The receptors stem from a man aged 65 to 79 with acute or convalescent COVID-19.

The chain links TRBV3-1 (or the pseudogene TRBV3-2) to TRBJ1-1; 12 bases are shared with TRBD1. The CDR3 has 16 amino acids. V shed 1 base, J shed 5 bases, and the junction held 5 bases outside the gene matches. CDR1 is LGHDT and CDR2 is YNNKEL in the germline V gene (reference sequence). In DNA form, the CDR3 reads TGTGCCAGCAGCCAAGTTGGGACAGGGGGCCGTACTGAAGCTTTCTTT. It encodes CASSQVGTGGRTEAFF.

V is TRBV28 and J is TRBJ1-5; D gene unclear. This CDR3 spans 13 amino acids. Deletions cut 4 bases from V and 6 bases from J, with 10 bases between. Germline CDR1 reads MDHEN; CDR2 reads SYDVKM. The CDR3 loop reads CASSSGVSQPQHF. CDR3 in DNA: TGTGCCAGCAGTTCCGGGGTGAGTCAGCCCCAGCATTTT.

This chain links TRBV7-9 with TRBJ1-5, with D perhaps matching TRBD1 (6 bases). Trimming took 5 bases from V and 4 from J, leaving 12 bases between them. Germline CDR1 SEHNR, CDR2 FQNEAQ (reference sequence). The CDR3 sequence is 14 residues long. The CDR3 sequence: CASSGGQFNQPQHF. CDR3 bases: TGTGCCAGCAGCGGTGGACAGTTTAATCAGCCCCAGCATTTT. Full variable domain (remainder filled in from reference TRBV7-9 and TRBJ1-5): DTGVSQNPRHKITKRGQNVTFRCDPISEHNRLYWYRQTLGQGPEFLTYFQNEAQLEKSRLLSDRFSAERPKGSFSTLEIQRTEQGDSAMYLCASSGGQFNQPQHFGDGTRLSIL.

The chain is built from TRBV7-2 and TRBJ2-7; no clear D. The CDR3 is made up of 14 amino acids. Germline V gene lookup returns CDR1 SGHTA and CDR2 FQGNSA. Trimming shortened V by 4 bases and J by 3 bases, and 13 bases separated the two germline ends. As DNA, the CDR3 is TGTGCCAGCAGCTCATGGGCCACCCGCTACGAGCAGTACTTC. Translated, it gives CASSSWATRYEQYF.

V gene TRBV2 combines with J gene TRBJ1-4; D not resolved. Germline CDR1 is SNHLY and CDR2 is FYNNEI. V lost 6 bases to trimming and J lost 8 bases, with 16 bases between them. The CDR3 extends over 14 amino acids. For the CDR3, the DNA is TGTGCCAGCAGCCCCAGGCCCCCGGGGGAAAAACTGTTTTTT. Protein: CASSPRPPGEKLFF.

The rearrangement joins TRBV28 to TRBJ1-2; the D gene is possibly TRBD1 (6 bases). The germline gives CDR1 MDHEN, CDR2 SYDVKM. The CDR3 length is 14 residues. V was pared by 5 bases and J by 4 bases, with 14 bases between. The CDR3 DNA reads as TGTGCCAGCAGTAACCCAACAGGGCTCTATGGCTACACCTTC. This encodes CASSNPTGLYGYTF.

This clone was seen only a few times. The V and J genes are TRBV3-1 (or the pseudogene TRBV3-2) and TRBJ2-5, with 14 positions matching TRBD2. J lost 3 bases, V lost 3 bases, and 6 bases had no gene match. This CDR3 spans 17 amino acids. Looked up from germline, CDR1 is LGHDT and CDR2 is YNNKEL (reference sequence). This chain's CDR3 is CASSQDVTSGGEETQYF. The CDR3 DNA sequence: TGTGCCAGCAGCCAGGACGTGACTAGCGGGGGGGAAGAGACCCAGTACTTC.

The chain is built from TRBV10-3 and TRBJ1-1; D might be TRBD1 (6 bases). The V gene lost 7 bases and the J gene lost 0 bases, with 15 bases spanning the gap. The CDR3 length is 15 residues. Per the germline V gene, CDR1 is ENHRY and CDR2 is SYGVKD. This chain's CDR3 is CAIKNSGTMNTEAFF. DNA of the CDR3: TGTGCCATCAAAAACTCCGGGACAATGAACACTGAAGCTTTCTTT.

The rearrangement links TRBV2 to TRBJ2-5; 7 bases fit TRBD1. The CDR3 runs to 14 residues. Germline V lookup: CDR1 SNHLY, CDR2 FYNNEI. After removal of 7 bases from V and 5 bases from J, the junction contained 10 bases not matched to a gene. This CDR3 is CASKPGTGVETQYF. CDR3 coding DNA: TGTGCCAGCAAGCCGGGAACAGGGGTGGAGACCCAGTACTTC.

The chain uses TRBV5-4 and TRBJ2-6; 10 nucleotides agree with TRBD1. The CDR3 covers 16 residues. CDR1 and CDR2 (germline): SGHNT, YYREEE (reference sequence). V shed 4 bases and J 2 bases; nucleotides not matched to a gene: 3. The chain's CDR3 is CASSPTGGAGANVLTF. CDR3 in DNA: TGTGCCAGCAGCCCGACAGGGGGCGCTGGGGCCAACGTCCTGACTTTC.

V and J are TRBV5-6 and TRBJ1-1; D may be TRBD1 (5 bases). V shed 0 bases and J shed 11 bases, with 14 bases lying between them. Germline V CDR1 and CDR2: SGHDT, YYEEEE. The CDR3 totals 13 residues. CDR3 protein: CASSLALPGLAFF. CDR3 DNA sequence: TGTGCCAGCAGCTTGGCCCTACCAGGGCTGGCTTTCTTT.

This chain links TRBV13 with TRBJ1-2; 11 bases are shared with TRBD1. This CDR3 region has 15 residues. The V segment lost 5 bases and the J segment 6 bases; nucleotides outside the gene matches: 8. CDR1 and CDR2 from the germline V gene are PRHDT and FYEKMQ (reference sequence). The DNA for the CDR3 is TGTGCCAGCAGCGCCCGCTGGACAGGGGGCCATGGCTACACCTTC. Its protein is CASSARWTGGHGYTF.

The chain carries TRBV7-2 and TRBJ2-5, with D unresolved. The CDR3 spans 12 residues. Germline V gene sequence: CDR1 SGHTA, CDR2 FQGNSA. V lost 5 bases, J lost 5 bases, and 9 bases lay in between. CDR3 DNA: TGTGCCAGCAGCCGGCCCAGGGAGACCCAGTACTTC. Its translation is CASSRPRETQYF.

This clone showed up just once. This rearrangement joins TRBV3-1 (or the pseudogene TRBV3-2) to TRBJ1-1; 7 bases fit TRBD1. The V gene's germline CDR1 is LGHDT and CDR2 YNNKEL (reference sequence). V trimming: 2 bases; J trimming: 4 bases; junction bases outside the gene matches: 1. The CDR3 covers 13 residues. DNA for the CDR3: TGTGCCAGCAGCCAAAGGGACAGCACTGAAGCTTTCTTT. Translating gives CASSQRDSTEAFF.